This T cell receptor (beta chain) is drawn from a study of blood T cell repertoires in COVID-19. Across the whole study: Samples of COVID-19 (acute and convalescent) were obtained from the United States, Italy and Spain. The analysed material was cDNA or gDNA that came from T cells, B-cell-depleted T cells, or PBMCs.

The CDR3 has 15 amino acids. Germline CDR1 SGDLS, CDR2 YYNGEE. The junction had 11 bases not matched to a gene; V was cut back by 3 bases and J by 8 bases. In Seattle, patients joined the study during active infection and were tracked longitudinally. In the original analysis: Nucleated cell counts were estimated from reference gene primer amplification. Produced via immunoSEQ multiplex PCR; TCRdb's table is partial and in-frame only. V, J and clone size are those of that table, while D and trimming were read from the DNA. The sample shows under 90,000 clones, around 90% of them seen only once. This clonotype originated in a woman between 45 and 60 years old with COVID-19, enrolled during active disease. The rearrangement links TRBV9 to TRBJ1-2; 9 nucleotides line up with TRBD1. The sequencing sample was made of peripheral blood. CDR3 DNA sequence: TGTGCCAGCAGCGCAATTTTGACAGGGGGAGGGGGCTACACCTTC. Its translation: CASSAILTGGGGYTF.